These 6 T cell receptor beta chains were sequenced from one sample in a study of CD8+CD57+ T cells in acquired aplastic anemia. The template for TCR beta VDJ and CDR3 sequence profiling was genomic DNA. MiXCR, run by TCRdb on the reads, gives a single entry per CDR3 protein. There are 160,000 or so distinct CDR3 sequences in the sample; around 50% occur only once, and roughly 1.2% lies in the top ten. Patients picked for sequencing had shown CD8+CD57+ cell expansion detected by flow cytometry. Material for sequencing was sorted CD4+, CD8+, or CD8+CD57+ T cells (not recorded which) from PBMCs. These receptors were taken from a human donor with aplastic anemia.

The V gene is TRBV5-6, the J gene TRBJ2-3, with a tentative D call TRBD2 (6 bases). Trimming took 3 bases from V and 3 from J, leaving 14 bases between them. There are 15 residues in the CDR3. Germline CDR1 SGHDT, CDR2 YYEEEE. The CDR3, as DNA: TGTGCCAGCAGCTCCGGGACTGGGAGGACAGATACGCAGTATTTT. Its protein product is CASSSGTGRTDTQYF.

This clonotype was counted only a few times. The chain combines TRBV6-1 with TRBJ1-1; a weak D match, TRBD1 (6 bases). This CDR3 region has 12 residues. The germline gives CDR1 MNHNS, CDR2 SASEGT. The ends were cut back, 3 bases at V and 8 bases at J, with 10 bases in the middle. In DNA, the CDR3 is TGTGCCAGCAGTGAGAGGGGGGGGGAAGCTTTCTTT. As protein: CASSERGGEAFF.

The rearrangement links TRBV5-1 to TRBJ2-1, with TRBD1 identical over 7 bases. Trimming took 4 bases from V and 5 from J; bases not matched to a gene: 6. This CDR3 comprises 14 residues. CDR1 is SGHRS, CDR2 YFSETQ, per germline. As DNA, the CDR3 is TGCGCCAGCAGCCCAGGACAGGTGAACAATGAGCAGTTCTTC. Translating gives CASSPGQVNNEQFF.

This chain connects TRBV7-2 to TRBJ2-7; possible D gene TRBD1, 6 bases. The CDR3 loop spans 14 amino acids. Germline-derived CDR1 and CDR2 are SGHTA and FQGNSA. Trimming shortened V by 5 bases and J by 2 bases, and 13 bases separated the two germline ends. The CDR3 loop is CASSLQTGTYEQYF. The CDR3 coding sequence is TGTGCCAGCAGCCTCCAGACAGGCACCTACGAGCAGTACTTC.

This clonotype was recorded at least ten times. This chain links TRBV7-8 with TRBJ2-5; D tentatively reads TRBD1 or TRBD2 (6 bases each). Germline V CDR1 and CDR2: SGHVS, FQNEAQ. The CDR3 loop spans 14 amino acids. The germline V and J ends were trimmed by 9 bases and 3 bases, with 17 bases remaining between them. CDR3 coding DNA: TGTGCCAGGGCAAAAGAGGGGGGAAAAGAGACCCAGTACTTC. Protein: CARAKEGGKETQYF. The whole variable domain, remainder taken from reference TRBV7-8 and TRBJ2-5, is GAGVSQSPRYKVAKRGQDVALRCDPISGHVSLFWYQQALGQGPEFLTYFQNEAQLDKSGLPSDRFFAERPEGSVSTLKIQRTQQEDSAVYLCARAKEGGKETQYFGPGTRLLVL.

This clonotype was seen many times. The chain links TRBV29-1 to TRBJ2-1; D not resolved. CDR1 SQVTM and CDR2 ANQGSEA come from the germline V gene. V lost 0 bases to trimming and J lost 5 bases, with 14 bases between them. CDR3 size: 15 residues. The CDR3 bases are TGCAGCGTTGAAGACTTGACCTATAGCCACAATGAGCAGTTCTTC. This translates into CSVEDLTYSHNEQFF.